The sequence of this TCR beta chain was determined in a study of T cell responses to AZD1222 COVID-19 vaccine. As regards this clone: Its antigen remains unidentified.

The table came from immunoSEQ multiplex PCR; TCRdb's copy has only in-frame clones and leaves some out. The repertoire holds more than 95,000 clones, with about 85% as singletons. Findings of the study overall: Repertoire samples came only from after the peak T cell response. Along spike, vaccine-associated CD4 TCRs were found throughout, with dominance at 160-218 and 743-854.

This material consisted of peripheral blood, taken on day 0 of AZD1222 vaccination. This clonotype was sampled from an adult in good health.

The CDR3 sequence: CASSYGNYGYTF. In DNA, the CDR3 is TGTGCCAGCAGTTATGGGAACTATGGCTACACCTTC. V and J are TRBV6-2 or TRBV6-3 and TRBJ1-2; D not resolved. The V end was cut by 3 bases, the J end by 2 bases, with 4 bases between. The CDR3 totals 12 residues. Germline V gene sequence: CDR1 MNHEY, CDR2 SVGEGT.